These 27 T cell receptor beta chains share one sample of origin, sequenced in a study of cytomegalovirus exposure and HLA in healthy donors. Both 60 Vbeta primers and 13 Jbeta primers went into the PCR. Clones were read by immunoSEQ multiplex PCR, and TCRdb kept only the in-frame ones, dropping some. The sample includes a few hundred thousand clones, approximately 82% of them seen just once. Sequencing was carried out using PBMCs. Source of these receptors: a woman aged 45 to 65 in good health and CMV-seropositive.

The V gene is TRBV4-2, the J gene TRBJ2-5; TRBD2 aligns across 11 bases. The V gene's germline CDR1 is LGHNA and CDR2 YNFKEQ. The V segment lost 1 base and the J segment 2 bases; nucleotides outside the gene matches: 6. CDR3 length: 17 amino acids. CDR3 sequence: CASSQGPGTSGQETQYF. CDR3 sequence (DNA): TGTGCCAGCAGCCAAGGGCCCGGGACTAGCGGACAAGAGACCCAGTACTTC.

The V call is TRBV2, the J call TRBJ1-4; 7 nucleotides line up with TRBD1. The CDR3 extends over 15 amino acids. After removal of 4 bases from V and 7 bases from J, the junction contained 9 bases not matched to a gene. CDR1 SNHLY and CDR2 FYNNEI come from the germline V gene. The CDR3 sequence: CASSADRFWVEKLFF. The CDR3 coding sequence is TGTGCCAGCAGTGCGGACAGGTTTTGGGTTGAAAAACTGTTTTTT.

The chain links TRBV2 to TRBJ2-7, with 11 bases matching TRBD2. CDR3 size: 13 residues. The V gene's germline CDR1 is SNHLY and CDR2 FYNNEI. J was trimmed by 3 bases and V by 7 bases; bases with no gene match: 2. Written as DNA, the CDR3 is TGTGCCAGCACGACTAGCGGGGTCTACGAGCAGTACTTC. As protein: CASTTSGVYEQYF. The whole variable domain, filled in from reference TRBV2 and TRBJ2-7, reads EPEVTQTPSHQVTQMGQEVILRCVPISNHLYFYWYRQILGQKVEFLVSFYNNEISEKSEIFDDQFSVERPDGSNFTLKIRSTKLEDSAMYFCASTTSGVYEQYFGPGTRLTVT.

In this sample, this clone turned up a few times. The chain combines TRBV7-2 with TRBJ2-5, with 10 bases matching TRBD1. The CDR3 consists of 15 residues. V lost 4 bases to trimming and J lost 2 bases; unmatched junction nucleotides: 4. Looked up from germline, CDR1 is SGHTA and CDR2 is FQGNSA. CDR3 DNA: TGTGCCAGCAGCTCGGGGACAGGGGCACAAGAGACCCAGTACTTC. Protein product: CASSSGTGAQETQYF.

V usage is TRBV7-8 and J usage is TRBJ2-3, with D hard to call. Trimming took off 3 bases at V and 4 bases at J, with 5 bases between the two ends. The germline V gene encodes CDR1 SGHVS and CDR2 FQNEAQ. This CDR3 contains 12 residues. For the CDR3, the DNA is TGTGCCAGCAGCTTTTTATCAGATACGCAGTATTTT. This gives the protein CASSFLSDTQYF.

The CDR3 DNA is TGTGCCAGCAGCTCCCAGACTAGCGGGGTCGGTGAGCAGTTCTTC. Translated, it gives CASSSQTSGVGEQFF. The rearrangement links TRBV7-3 to TRBJ2-1; 11 bases line up with TRBD2. This CDR3 is 15 amino acids long. CDR1 is SGHTA and CDR2 is FQGTGA in the germline V gene. The J segment lost 9 bases and the V segment lost 4 bases, leaving 8 bases of the junction unmatched.

The chain couples TRBV5-6 to TRBJ1-3; TRBD1 aligns across 7 bases. The CDR3 covers 13 residues. Germline lookup yields CDR1 SGHDT and CDR2 YYEEEE. V shed 2 bases and J 8 bases; nucleotides not matched to a gene: 4. The DNA of the CDR3 is TGTGCCAGCAGCTTACAGGGGTCCCACACCATATATTTT. Translation: CASSLQGSHTIYF.

The chain combines TRBV4-1 with TRBJ1-2; 8 bases fit TRBD1. Trimming removed 3 bases from V and 7 bases from J; junction bases left unmatched: 4. There are 13 residues in the CDR3. Germline V lookup: CDR1 MGHRA, CDR2 YSYEKL. The CDR3 nucleotides are TGCGCCAGCAGCCACCAGGGGGCTAGTGGCTACACCTTC. This sequence encodes CASSHQGASGYTF.

This chain uses TRBV11-2 with TRBJ2-1, with TRBD2 identical over 15 bases. The trim removed 5 bases at V and 4 bases at J, leaving 6 bases unmatched. The CDR3 loop spans 17 amino acids. Germline V gene data show CDR1 as SGHAT and CDR2 as FQNNGV. In DNA, the CDR3 is TGTGCCAGCAGCCCGGGACTAGCGGGGGGACGTTACAATGAGCAGTTCTTC. Protein: CASSPGLAGGRYNEQFF. Based on the CDR3 plus reference TRBV11-2 and TRBJ2-1, the full variable domain is EAGVAQSPRYKIIEKRQSVAFWCNPISGHATLYWYQQILGQGPKLLIQFQNNGVVDDSQLPKDRFSAERLKGVDSTLKIQPAKLEDSAVYLCASSPGLAGGRYNEQFFGPGTRLTVL.

This chain links TRBV7-8 with TRBJ2-3; 8 bases match TRBD2. Germline V CDR1 and CDR2: SGHVS, FQNEAQ. The CDR3 covers 14 residues. The V and J ends lost 8 bases and 0 bases, in that order; junction bases with no gene match: 4. The CDR3 DNA follows: TGTGCCAGCGGCGGGGGGCCTAGCACAGATACGCAGTATTTT. It codes for CASGGGPSTDTQYF.

The chain is built from TRBV6-5 and TRBJ2-5, with 7 bases identical to TRBD2. The V segment lost 4 bases and the J segment 5 bases; nucleotides outside the gene matches: 10. Germline V gene sequence: CDR1 MNHEY, CDR2 SVGAGI. The CDR3 is 15 amino acids. The CDR3 DNA is TGTGCCAGCAGTTGGGGACCAGTGGGGGGGGAGACCCAGTACTTC. Translating it yields CASSWGPVGGETQYF.

The chain couples TRBV29-1 to TRBJ2-5; the D gene is possibly TRBD1 (5 bases). Matching the DNA end better, TRBJ2-7 makes the J call doubtful. Germline assignment: CDR1 SQVTM and CDR2 ANQGSEA. This CDR3 contains 15 residues. CDR3: CSVEVGAGTGYEQYF. The CDR3 DNA reads TGCAGCGTTGAAGTAGGAGCCGGCACAGGTTACGAGCAGTACTTC.

The chain is built from TRBV4-3 and TRBJ1-5; tentative D call: TRBD1 (5 bases). The germline CDR1 and CDR2 sequences are LGHNA and YSLEER. Trimming removed 0 bases from V and 6 bases from J, with 15 bases in between. CDR3 length equals 16 residues. CDR3 amino acids: CASSQDLWVRGQPQHF. For the CDR3, the DNA is TGCGCCAGCAGCCAAGATCTTTGGGTAAGGGGTCAGCCCCAGCATTTT.

The chain combines TRBV4-1 with TRBJ2-1; 9 positions agree with TRBD2. There are 17 residues in the CDR3. V was pared by 1 base and J by 0 bases, with 4 bases of the junction left unmatched. Germline-derived CDR1 and CDR2 are MGHRA and YSYEKL. This CDR3 is CASSQGRTSDSYNEQFF. CDR3 nucleotide sequence: TGCGCCAGCAGCCAAGGTCGGACTAGCGACTCCTACAATGAGCAGTTCTTC.

The count of this clone is one. V and J are TRBV9 and TRBJ1-6; perhaps TRBD1 as D (5 bases). This CDR3 is built from 14 residues. Trimming cost V 3 bases and J 7 bases, with 11 bases left between them. Germline V gene sequence: CDR1 SGDLS, CDR2 YYNGEE. The CDR3, as DNA: TGTGCCAGCAGCGCGGACAACTGGAATTCACCCCTCCACTTT. This encodes CASSADNWNSPLHF.

The chain couples TRBV5-1 to TRBJ1-1; no reliable D call. V lost 5 bases, J lost 0 bases, and 14 bases lay in between. This CDR3 is 15 amino acids long. Germline CDR1 SGHRS, CDR2 YFSETQ. The CDR3 reads CASRPTGSLNTEAFF. As DNA, the CDR3 is TGCGCCAGCAGGCCGACGGGAAGTCTGAACACTGAAGCTTTCTTT.

The chain carries TRBV9 and TRBJ1-1; D not certain. V was pared by 0 bases and J by 0 bases, with 6 bases between. From germline, CDR1 is SGDLS and CDR2 YYNGEE. The CDR3 runs 14 residues. CDR3: CASSVAGVNTEAFF. The CDR3 DNA follows: TGTGCCAGCAGCGTAGCTGGAGTGAACACTGAAGCTTTCTTT.

The rearrangement links TRBV5-6 to TRBJ1-2, with D unclear. With 0 bases removed from V and 0 bases from J, the gap between germline ends came to 12 bases. The length of the CDR3 is 16 residues. Germline lookup yields CDR1 SGHDT and CDR2 YYEEEE. As DNA, the CDR3 is TGTGCCAGCAGCTTGGGACACCGGAGGTCTAACTATGGCTACACCTTC. This codes for CASSLGHRRSNYGYTF.

The rearrangement links TRBV6-5 to TRBJ1-2; TRBD1 aligns across 7 bases. Germline lookup yields CDR1 MNHEY and CDR2 SVGAGI. The CDR3 runs 13 residues. Trimming at V came to 8 bases and at J to 8 bases, leaving 11 bases not matched to a gene. The CDR3 DNA reads as TGTGCCAGCGGAGACAGGGTTCTGCGAGGCTACACCTTC. Protein product: CASGDRVLRGYTF.

The rearrangement joins TRBV7-9 to TRBJ2-7, with TRBD1 matching over 9 bases. CDR3 length equals 13 residues. The V segment lost 5 bases and the J segment 6 bases; nucleotides outside the gene matches: 5. Germline assignment: CDR1 SEHNR and CDR2 FQNEAQ (reference sequence). CDR3 in DNA: TGTGCCAGCAGCCACGGGACAGGGTTCGAGCAGTACTTC. It is translated as CASSHGTGFEQYF.

V and J are TRBV7-3 and TRBJ2-7, with 10 bases that match TRBD1. The V gene end was trimmed by 5 bases and the J gene end by 6 bases; junction bases not matched to a gene: 13. Germline lookup yields CDR1 SGHTA and CDR2 FQGTGA. The CDR3 is 16 amino acids. This CDR3 is CASSQGPGQGNSEQYF. For the CDR3, the DNA is TGTGCCAGCAGCCAAGGCCCGGGACAGGGGAATAGCGAGCAGTACTTC.

The CDR3 is CASSLARRQGNEKLFF. CDR3 sequence (DNA): TGTGCCAGCAGCTTAGCTAGGAGACAGGGGAATGAAAAACTGTTTTTT. The chain links TRBV7-2 to TRBJ1-4; 8 bases are a match to TRBD1. The junction had 5 bases not matched to a gene; V was cut back by 0 bases and J by 5 bases. Germline assignment: CDR1 SGHTA and CDR2 FQGNSA. The CDR3 is 16 residues long.

This clone was counted between two and nine times. V gene TRBV5-6 combines with J gene TRBJ1-4, with no clear D. The CDR3 is 15 residues long. From germline, CDR1 is SGHDT and CDR2 YYEEEE. V was shortened by 1 base and J by 2 bases, with 9 bases between the two germline ends. DNA of the CDR3: TGTGCCAGCAGCTTGAGAGGTCCTACTAATGAAAAACTGTTTTTT. Translating gives CASSLRGPTNEKLFF.

The rearrangement links TRBV5-1 to TRBJ2-5, with 8 bases lining up with TRBD1. The CDR3 totals 15 residues. V dropped 4 bases and J dropped 4; count of bases not matched to a gene: 9. Germline values: CDR1 SGHRS, CDR2 YFSETQ. This CDR3 reads CASSRRQGTGETQYF. DNA of the CDR3: TGCGCCAGCAGCAGACGACAGGGGACGGGAGAGACCCAGTACTTC.

This sequence joins TRBV10-3 and TRBJ2-7, with D maybe TRBD1 (5 bases). This CDR3 comprises 15 residues. V lost 2 bases and J lost 4, with 15 bases in between. Germline loops: CDR1 ENHRY, CDR2 SYGVKD. CDR3: CAISERVAGKYEQYF. CDR3 in DNA: TGTGCCATCAGTGAGAGGGTGGCAGGGAAGTACGAGCAGTACTTC.

This chain joins TRBV6-6 and TRBJ2-5; 9 bases are shared with TRBD1. Germline values: CDR1 MNHNY, CDR2 SVGAGI (reference sequence). This CDR3 is 15 amino acids long. V dropped 1 base and J dropped 1; count of bases not matched to a gene: 1. The CDR3 region is CASSYLTGGQETQYF. The CDR3 nucleotides read TGTGCCAGCAGTTACTTGACAGGGGGCCAAGAGACCCAGTACTTC.

The gene calls are TRBV19 and TRBJ1-3, with D unresolved. The V and J ends lost 6 bases and 0 bases respectively, with 12 bases between them. Germline CDR1 and CDR2: LNHDA and SQIVND (reference sequence). The CDR3 totals 15 residues. CDR3 sequence: CASSPLEVSGNTIYF. In DNA form, the CDR3 reads TGTGCCAGTAGCCCCCTTGAGGTCTCTGGAAACACCATATATTTT.